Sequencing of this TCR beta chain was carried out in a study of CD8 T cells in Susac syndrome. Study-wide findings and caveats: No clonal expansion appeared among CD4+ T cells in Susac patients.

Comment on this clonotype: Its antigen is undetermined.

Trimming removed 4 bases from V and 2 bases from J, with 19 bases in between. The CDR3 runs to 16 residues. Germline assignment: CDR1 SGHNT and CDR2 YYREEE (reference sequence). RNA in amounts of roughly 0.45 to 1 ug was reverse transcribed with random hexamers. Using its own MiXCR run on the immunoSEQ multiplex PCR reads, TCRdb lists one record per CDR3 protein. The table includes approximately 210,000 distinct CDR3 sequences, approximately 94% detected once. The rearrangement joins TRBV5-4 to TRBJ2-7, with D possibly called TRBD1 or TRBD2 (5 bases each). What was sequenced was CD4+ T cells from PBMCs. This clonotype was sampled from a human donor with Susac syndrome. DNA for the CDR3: TGTGCCAGCAGCACCACCCCCGGGACCAGGCCCTACGAGCAGTACTTC. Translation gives CASSTTPGTRPYEQYF.